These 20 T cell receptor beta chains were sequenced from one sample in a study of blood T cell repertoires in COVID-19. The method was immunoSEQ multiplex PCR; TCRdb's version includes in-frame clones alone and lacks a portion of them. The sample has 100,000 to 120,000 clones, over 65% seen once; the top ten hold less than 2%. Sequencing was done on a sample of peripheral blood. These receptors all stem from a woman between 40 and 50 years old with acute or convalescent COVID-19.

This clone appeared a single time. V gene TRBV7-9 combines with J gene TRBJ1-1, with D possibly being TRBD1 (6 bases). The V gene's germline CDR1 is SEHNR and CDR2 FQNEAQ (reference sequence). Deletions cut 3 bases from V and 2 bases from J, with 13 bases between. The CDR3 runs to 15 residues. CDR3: CASSLWTDSNTEAFF. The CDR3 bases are TGTGCCAGCAGCTTGTGGACAGATTCTAACACTGAAGCTTTCTTT.

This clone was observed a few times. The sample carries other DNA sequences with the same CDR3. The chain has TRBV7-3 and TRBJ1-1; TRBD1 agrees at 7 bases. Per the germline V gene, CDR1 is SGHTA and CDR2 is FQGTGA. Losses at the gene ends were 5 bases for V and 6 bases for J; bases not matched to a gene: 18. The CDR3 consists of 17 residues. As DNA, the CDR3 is TGTGCCAGCAGCGTCCAACAGACCGGGACAGAGATTCCTGAAGCTTTCTTT. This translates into CASSVQQTGTEIPEAFF.

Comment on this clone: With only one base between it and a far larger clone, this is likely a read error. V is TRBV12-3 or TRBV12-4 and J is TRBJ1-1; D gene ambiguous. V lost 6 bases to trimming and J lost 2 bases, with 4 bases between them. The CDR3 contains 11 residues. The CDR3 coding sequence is TGTGCCAGCAGCCGTAACACTGAAGCTTTCTTT. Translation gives CASSRNTEAFF.

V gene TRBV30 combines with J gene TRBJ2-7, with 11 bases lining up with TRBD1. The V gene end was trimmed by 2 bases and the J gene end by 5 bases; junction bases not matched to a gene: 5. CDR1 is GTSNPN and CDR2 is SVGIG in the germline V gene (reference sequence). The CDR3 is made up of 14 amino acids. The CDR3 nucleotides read TGTGCCTGGAGTCCCGGACAGGGGGCCGACGAGCAGTACTTC. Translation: CAWSPGQGADEQYF.

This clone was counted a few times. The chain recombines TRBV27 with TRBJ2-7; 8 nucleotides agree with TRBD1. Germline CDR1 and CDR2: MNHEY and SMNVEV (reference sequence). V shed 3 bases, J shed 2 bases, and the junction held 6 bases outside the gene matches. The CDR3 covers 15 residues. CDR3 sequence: CASSFAGTGAYEQYF. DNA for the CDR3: TGTGCCAGCAGTTTTGCCGGGACAGGAGCCTACGAGCAGTACTTC.

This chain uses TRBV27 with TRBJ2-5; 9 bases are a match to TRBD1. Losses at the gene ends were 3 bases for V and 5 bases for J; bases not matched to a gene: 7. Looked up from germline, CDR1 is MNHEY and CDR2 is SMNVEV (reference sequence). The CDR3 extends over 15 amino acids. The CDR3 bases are TGTGCCAGCAGTTTTTGGACAGGGGCCGGGGAGACCCAGTACTTC. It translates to CASSFWTGAGETQYF.

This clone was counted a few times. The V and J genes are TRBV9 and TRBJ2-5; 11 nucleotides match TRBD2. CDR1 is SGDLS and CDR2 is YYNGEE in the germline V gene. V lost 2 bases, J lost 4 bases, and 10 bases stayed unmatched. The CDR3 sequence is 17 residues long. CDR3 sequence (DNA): TGTGCCAGCAGCGTTAGGACTAGCGGGTACGGGATAGAGACCCAGTACTTC. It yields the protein CASSVRTSGYGIETQYF.

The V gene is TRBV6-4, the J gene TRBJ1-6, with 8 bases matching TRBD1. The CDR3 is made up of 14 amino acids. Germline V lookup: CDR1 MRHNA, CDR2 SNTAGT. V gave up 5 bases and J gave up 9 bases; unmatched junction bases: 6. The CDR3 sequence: CASSKDREGSPLHF. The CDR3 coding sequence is TGTGCCAGCAGTAAGGACAGGGAAGGTTCACCCCTCCACTTT.

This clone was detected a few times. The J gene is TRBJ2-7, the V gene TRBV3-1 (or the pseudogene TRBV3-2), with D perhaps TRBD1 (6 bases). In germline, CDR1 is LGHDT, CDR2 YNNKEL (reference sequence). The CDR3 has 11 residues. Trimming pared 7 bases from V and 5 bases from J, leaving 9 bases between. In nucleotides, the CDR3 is TGTGCCAGCAAGGGGGTGCACGAGCAGTACTTC. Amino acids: CASKGVHEQYF.

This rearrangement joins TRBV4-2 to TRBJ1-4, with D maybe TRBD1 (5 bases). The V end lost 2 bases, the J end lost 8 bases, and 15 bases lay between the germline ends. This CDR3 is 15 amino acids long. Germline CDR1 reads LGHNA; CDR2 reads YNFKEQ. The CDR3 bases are TGTGCCAGCAGCCAACCCGACAGATCATGGGAAAAACTGTTTTTT. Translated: CASSQPDRSWEKLFF.

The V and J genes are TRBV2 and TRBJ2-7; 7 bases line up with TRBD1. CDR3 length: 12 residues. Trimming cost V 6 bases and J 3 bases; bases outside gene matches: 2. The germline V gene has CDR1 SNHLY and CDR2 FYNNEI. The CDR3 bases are TGTGCCAGCAGGGGACAGAACTACGAGCAGTACTTC. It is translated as CASRGQNYEQYF. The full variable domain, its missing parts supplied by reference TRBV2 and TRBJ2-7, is EPEVTQTPSHQVTQMGQEVILRCVPISNHLYFYWYRQILGQKVEFLVSFYNNEISEKSEIFDDQFSVERPDGSNFTLKIRSTKLEDSAMYFCASRGQNYEQYFGPGTRLTVT.

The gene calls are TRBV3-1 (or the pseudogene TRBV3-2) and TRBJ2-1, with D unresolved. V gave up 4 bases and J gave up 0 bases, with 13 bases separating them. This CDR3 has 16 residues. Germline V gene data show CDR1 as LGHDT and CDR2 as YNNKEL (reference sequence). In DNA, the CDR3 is TGTGCCAGCAGCCCTTACACGCCCAGCTCCTACAATGAGCAGTTCTTC. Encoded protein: CASSPYTPSSYNEQFF.

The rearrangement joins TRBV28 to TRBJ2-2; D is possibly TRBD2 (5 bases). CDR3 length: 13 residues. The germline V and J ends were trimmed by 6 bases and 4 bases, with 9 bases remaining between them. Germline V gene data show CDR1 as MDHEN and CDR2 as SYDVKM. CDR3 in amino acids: CASSITSTGELFF. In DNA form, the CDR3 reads TGTGCCAGCAGCATAACTAGCACCGGGGAGCTGTTTTTT.

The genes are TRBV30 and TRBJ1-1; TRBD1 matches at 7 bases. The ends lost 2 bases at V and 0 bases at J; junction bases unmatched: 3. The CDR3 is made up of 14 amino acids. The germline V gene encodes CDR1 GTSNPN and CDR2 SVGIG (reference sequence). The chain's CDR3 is CAWSLQGVNTEAFF. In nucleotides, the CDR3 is TGTGCCTGGAGTCTCCAGGGGGTGAACACTGAAGCTTTCTTT.

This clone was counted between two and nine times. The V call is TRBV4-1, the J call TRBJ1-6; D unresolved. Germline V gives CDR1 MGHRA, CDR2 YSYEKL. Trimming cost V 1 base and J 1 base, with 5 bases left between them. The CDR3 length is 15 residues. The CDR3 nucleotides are TGCGCCAGCAGCCAAGGGACTTCCTATAATTCACCCCTCCACTTT. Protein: CASSQGTSYNSPLHF.

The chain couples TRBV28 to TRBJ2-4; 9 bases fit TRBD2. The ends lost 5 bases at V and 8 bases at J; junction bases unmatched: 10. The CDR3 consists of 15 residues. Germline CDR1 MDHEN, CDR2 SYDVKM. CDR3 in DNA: TGTGCCAGCAGTAGCGGGGGGCAGGCCGAGCACATTCAGTACTTC. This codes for CASSSGGQAEHIQYF.

CDR3 in DNA: TGTGCCAGCACTCAGGGGGTCGACAATGAGCAGTTCTTC. Encoded protein: CASTQGVDNEQFF. V is TRBV5-5 and J is TRBJ2-1, with 7 positions matching TRBD1. The junction had 5 bases not matched to a gene; V was cut back by 6 bases and J by 5 bases. This CDR3 spans 13 amino acids. Germline V CDR1 and CDR2: SGHKS, YYEKEE (reference sequence).

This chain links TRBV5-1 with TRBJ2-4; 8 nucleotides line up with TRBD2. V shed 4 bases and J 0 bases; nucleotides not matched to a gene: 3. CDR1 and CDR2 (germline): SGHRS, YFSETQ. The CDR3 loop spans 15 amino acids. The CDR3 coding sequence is TGCGCCAGCAGCCGGGGGGGACTAGCCAAAAACATTCAGTACTTC. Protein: CASSRGGLAKNIQYF.

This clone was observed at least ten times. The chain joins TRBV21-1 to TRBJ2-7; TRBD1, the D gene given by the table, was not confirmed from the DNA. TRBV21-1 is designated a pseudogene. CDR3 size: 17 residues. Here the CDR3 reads CASSKKLQTEVNYEQYF. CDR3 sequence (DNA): TGTGCCAGCAGCAAAAAACTCCAGACAGAGGTCAACTACGAGCAGTACTTC.

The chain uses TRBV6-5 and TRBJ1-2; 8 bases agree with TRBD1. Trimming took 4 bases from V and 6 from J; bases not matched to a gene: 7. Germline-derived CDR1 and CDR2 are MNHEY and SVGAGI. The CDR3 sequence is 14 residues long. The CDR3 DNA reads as TGTGCCAGCAGTTGGGCAGGGGGCGCCGATGGCTACACCTTC. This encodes CASSWAGGADGYTF.